These T cell receptor beta chains were read from a single sample in a study of T cell responses to AZD1222 COVID-19 vaccine. Clones were sequenced by immunoSEQ multiplex PCR, and TCRdb holds only the in-frame ones, with some missing. This table has 88,000 or so clones, about 89% appearing once. Material: peripheral blood, obtained on day 0 of AZD1222 vaccination. These receptors all stem from an adult in good health. The CDR3 runs from the conserved cysteine through the conserved F or W. The D gene is left open where the match is weak. Clone size is stated in some rows and not others, as once, few, many or a class when expanded.

TRBD1	TRBV29-1	TRBJ1-1	-	CSVEWAGGETEAFF	TGCAGCGTTGAATGGGCAGGGGGAGAAACTGAAGCTTTCTTT
-	TRBV6-5	TRBJ2-7	-	CASSRTLSYEQYF	TGTGCCAGCAGTAGGACGCTTTCCTACGAGCAGTACTTC
TRBD1	TRBV4-1	TRBJ1-6	-	CASSQELGTAAYSPLHF	TGCGCCAGCAGCCAAGAGCTCGGGACAGCCGCTTATTCACCCCTCCACTTT
-	TRBV19	TRBJ1-4	-	CASGATNEKLFF	TGTGCTTCGGGTGCAACTAATGAAAAACTGTTTTTT
-	TRBV19	TRBJ2-5	few	CASSIGGAGETQYF	TGTGCCAGTAGTATAGGGGGGGCCGGCGAGACCCAGTACTTC
-	TRBV6-1	TRBJ1-1	-	CASSESGGANTEAFF	TGTGCCAGCAGTGAGAGCGGAGGGGCTAACACTGAAGCTTTCTTT
TRBD1	TRBV5-1	TRBJ2-7	-	CASSVLGTGEEQYF	TGCGCCAGCTCAGTTCTCGGGACAGGGGAAGAGCAGTACTTC
-	TRBV7-9	TRBJ1-1	-	CASPAAFF	TGTGCCAGTCCAGCAGCTTTCTTT
-	TRBV9	TRBJ2-2	-	CASSVRDLNPGELFF	TGTGCCAGCAGCGTCCGGGACCTAAACCCCGGGGAGCTGTTTTTT
-	TRBV2	TRBJ1-4	-	CASRGGEEYEKLFF	TGTGCCAGCAGGGGGGGGGAGGAGTACGAAAAACTGTTTTTT
-	TRBV12-5	TRBJ2-1	-	CASGLERQGRFLDEQFF	TGTGCTAGTGGTTTGGAGCGACAAGGCCGGTTTTTAGATGAGCAGTTCTTC
-	TRBV3-1/TRBV3-2	TRBJ2-2	-	CASSQGTGELFF	TGTGCCAGCAGCCAAGGGACCGGGGAGCTGTTTTTT
-	TRBV3-1/TRBV3-2	TRBJ2-5	-	CASSQDVEGSETQYF	TGTGCCAGCAGCCAAGATGTCGAGGGGTCGGAGACCCAGTACTTC
TRBD1	TRBV6-6	TRBJ1-3	-	CASSYFRGQSGNTIYF	TGTGCCAGCAGTTACTTCAGGGGACAGTCTGGAAACACCATATATTTT
TRBD2	TRBV6-5	TRBJ2-1	once	CASDGLAAYNEQFF	TGTGCCAGCGACGGACTAGCGGCCTACAATGAGCAGTTCTTC
-	TRBV14	TRBJ1-4	-	CASSRGRNEKLFF	TGTGCCAGCAGCCGGGGAAGGAATGAAAAACTGTTTTTT
-	TRBV12-3/TRBV12-4	TRBJ1-1	-	CASSSEGVGAFF	TGTGCCAGCAGTTCCGAAGGGGTGGGAGCTTTCTTT
-	TRBV27	TRBJ2-1	-	CASSLARGEVNYEQFF	TGTGCCAGCAGTCTTGCGAGGGGTGAGGTTAACTATGAGCAGTTCTTC
-	TRBV18	TRBJ1-1	-	CASSPSLSMSTEAFF	TGTGCCAGCTCACCATCGCTCTCCATGAGCACTGAAGCTTTCTTT
TRBD2	TRBV4-1	TRBJ2-3	medium-sized	CASSQPLAGGLTDTQYF	TGCGCCAGCAGCCAGCCTCTAGCGGGAGGACTTACAGATACGCAGTATTTT
TRBD2	TRBV6-7	TRBJ2-1	-	CASSYVGGGPESYNEQFF	TGTGCCAGCAGTTACGTCGGGGGAGGGCCGGAATCCTACAATGAGCAGTTCTTC
TRBD2	TRBV19	TRBJ2-2	few	CASSTLAGVLTGELFF	TGTGCCAGTAGTACATTAGCGGGGGTTTTGACCGGGGAGCTGTTTTTT
-	TRBV15	TRBJ2-7	-	CATSKGREQYF	TGTGCCACCAGTAAGGGGAGGGAGCAGTACTTC
-	TRBV3-1/TRBV3-2	TRBJ1-5	-	CASSQDSPGQIKGHNQPQHF	TGTGCCAGCAGCCAAGATTCGCCGGGACAAATAAAGGGCCACAATCAGCCCCAGCATTTT
-	TRBV27	TRBJ2-1	-	CASSTRGAQGHNEQFF	TGTGCCAGCAGTACACGCGGGGCCCAGGGCCACAATGAGCAGTTCTTC
-	TRBV7-9	TRBJ1-1	-	CASSASENTEAFF	TGTGCCAGCAGCGCCTCAGAAAACACTGAAGCTTTCTTT
TRBD1	TRBV5-1	TRBJ1-5	-	CASSLEPRQGHQPQHF	TGCGCCAGCAGCTTGGAACCAAGACAGGGCCATCAGCCCCAGCATTTT
-	TRBV12-3/TRBV12-4	TRBJ2-7	-	CASSANYEQYF	TGTGCCAGCAGTGCCAACTACGAGCAGTACTTC
-	TRBV7-9	TRBJ1-5	-	CASSTTGGQPQHF	TGTGCCAGCAGCACCACGGGGGGTCAGCCCCAGCATTTT
-	TRBV9	TRBJ1-3	-	CASSVESRNTIYF	TGTGCCAGCAGCGTAGAAAGTCGAAACACCATATATTTT
TRBD2	TRBV15	TRBJ2-7	-	CATSTRLAGVHEQYF	TGTGCCACCAGCACCCGGTTAGCGGGAGTGCACGAGCAGTACTTC
-	TRBV3-1/TRBV3-2	TRBJ2-7	-	CASSQRGTSFRVSEQYF	TGTGCCAGCAGCCAACGAGGTACGTCCTTCAGGGTGAGCGAGCAGTACTTC
TRBD1	TRBV5-6	TRBJ2-5	-	CASSSVRGQGASSETQYF	TGTGCCAGCAGCTCAGTCCGGGGACAGGGGGCCTCATCAGAGACCCAGTACTTC
-	TRBV19	TRBJ1-5	once	CASSIMTGDQPQHF	TGTGCCAGTAGTATTATGACAGGAGATCAGCCCCAGCATTTT
TRBD1	TRBV29-1	TRBJ2-3	-	CSVPDRGGTDTQYF	TGCAGCGTTCCCGACAGGGGCGGCACAGATACGCAGTATTTT
-	TRBV20-1	TRBJ1-1	-	CSASRRGRQNTEAFF	TGCAGTGCTAGTAGGAGGGGGAGGCAGAACACTGAAGCTTTCTTT
-	TRBV7-2	TRBJ1-6	-	CASSLVWSSYNSPLHF	TGTGCCAGCAGCTTAGTTTGGAGCTCCTATAATTCACCCCTCCACTTT
-	TRBV6-5	TRBJ1-2	once	CASSPGTGAGYGYTF	TGTGCCAGCAGTCCTGGGACCGGAGCGGGCTATGGCTACACCTTC
TRBD1	TRBV10-3	TRBJ1-2	-	CAISVGKGAGYGYTF	TGTGCCATCAGTGTTGGAAAGGGGGCGGGCTATGGCTACACCTTC
-	TRBV6-5	TRBJ1-4	-	CASSYSAFRFNEKLFF	TGTGCCAGCAGTTACTCTGCTTTTCGGTTTAATGAAAAACTGTTTTTT
-	TRBV7-2	TRBJ1-3	once	CASSLAPWGGGNTIYF	TGTGCCAGCAGCTTAGCGCCTTGGGGAGGTGGAAACACCATATATTTT
-	TRBV6-1	TRBJ2-3	-	CASSETSRTQYF	TGTGCCAGCAGTGAGACATCGCGGACGCAGTATTTT
-	TRBV9	TRBJ2-7	-	CASSVVQGDEQYF	TGTGCCAGCAGCGTAGTACAGGGAGACGAGCAGTACTTC
TRBD2	TRBV10-1	TRBJ2-1	-	CASSISGTFDEQFF	TGCGCCAGCAGCATTAGCGGGACCTTCGATGAGCAGTTCTTC
TRBD1	TRBV6-6	TRBJ2-1	-	CASSPLRDSEYNEQFF	TGTGCCAGCAGCCCCCTCCGGGACAGCGAATACAATGAGCAGTTCTTC
TRBD1	TRBV4-1	TRBJ1-3	-	CASSQDGTGGSGNTIYF	TGCGCCAGCAGCCAAGACGGGACAGGCGGTTCTGGAAACACCATATATTTT
TRBD1	TRBV6-4	TRBJ2-6	once	CASSATGVSGANVLTF	TGTGCCAGCAGTGCGACAGGGGTTTCTGGGGCCAACGTCCTGACTTTC
-	TRBV5-6	TRBJ2-1	-	CASSLVLGLRQFF	TGTGCCAGCAGCTTGGTATTGGGGCTTAGGCAGTTCTTC
-	TRBV25-1	TRBJ1-6	-	CASSDSGEDNSPLHF	TGTGCCAGCAGTGATTCAGGGGAGGATAATTCACCCCTCCACTTT